The sequence of this TCR beta chain was determined in a study of identical twins. The study's findings and limits: Twin-shared out-of-frame alpha sequences were enriched for low generation probability.

CDR1 and CDR2 from the germline V gene are LGHDT and YNNKEL (reference sequence). Trimming shortened V by 1 base and J by 3 bases, and 10 bases separated the two germline ends. There are 15 residues in the CDR3. TCRdb re-called the 5' RACE reads through MiXCR, storing one row per CDR3 protein. The data show 1.5 million to 2 million distinct CDR3 sequences, less than 40% seen once. Comment on this clonotype: Antigen: not known.

This chain connects TRBV3-1 to TRBJ1-3; D unclear. Input material: cord blood. The origin of this receptor is a newborn girl in good health. CDR3 loop: CASSQGRRVGNTIYF. DNA for the CDR3: TGTGCCAGCAGCCAAGGACGAAGAGTTGGAAACACCATATATTTT.